This T cell receptor (beta chain) was recorded in a study of metastatic and nonmetastatic thyroid tumors. Study summary: Repertoires were compared across blood and tumor or nodule tissue from malignant and benign thyroid patients. Study-wide findings and caveats: Benign nodules reportedly had significantly lower TCR beta diversity than malignant thyroid tumors in blood and tumor.

V was cut by 3 bases and J by 7 bases, with 12 bases left in between. The CDR3 covers 13 residues. Not a single patient had been given any form of treatment at any point before undergoing thyroid surgery. This clone was counted between two and nine times. The antigen remains unidentified. Source study methods: The study built a papillary thyroid cancer distant-metastasis classifier from CDR3 differences across clinicopathological groups. TCRdb used MiXCR to call clones anew from the PCR reads. The V and J calls reflect TCRdb's pipeline rather than the authors' work. The sample yields roughly 40,000 clones, around 18% seen once.

This sequence joins TRBV12-3 or TRBV12-4 and TRBJ1-2; D may be TRBD1 (5 bases). Sequencing input: tumor tissue. The TCR comes from a female donor with papillary thyroid cancer or a benign thyroid nodule (not recorded which). Some clones in this sample may be carry-over from other donors' samples. CDR3 region: CASSFGQGCGYTF. DNA for the CDR3: TGTGCCAGCAGTTTCGGGCAGGGCTGTGGCTACACCTTC.